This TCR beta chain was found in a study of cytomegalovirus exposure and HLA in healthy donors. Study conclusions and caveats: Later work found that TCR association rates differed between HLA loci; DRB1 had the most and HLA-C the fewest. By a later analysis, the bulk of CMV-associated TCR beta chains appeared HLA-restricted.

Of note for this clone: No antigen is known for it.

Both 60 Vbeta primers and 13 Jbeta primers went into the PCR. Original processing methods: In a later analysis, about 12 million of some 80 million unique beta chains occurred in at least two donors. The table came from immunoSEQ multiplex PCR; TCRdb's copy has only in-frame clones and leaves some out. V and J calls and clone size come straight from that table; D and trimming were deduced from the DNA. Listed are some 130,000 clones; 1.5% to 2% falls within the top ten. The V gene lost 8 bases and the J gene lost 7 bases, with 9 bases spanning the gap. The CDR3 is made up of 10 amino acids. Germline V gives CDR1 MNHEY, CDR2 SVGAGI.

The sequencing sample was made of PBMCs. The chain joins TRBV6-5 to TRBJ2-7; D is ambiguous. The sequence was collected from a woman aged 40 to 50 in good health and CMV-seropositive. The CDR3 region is CASGPGEQYF. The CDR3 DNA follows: TGTGCCAGCGGCCCCGGGGAGCAGTACTTC.